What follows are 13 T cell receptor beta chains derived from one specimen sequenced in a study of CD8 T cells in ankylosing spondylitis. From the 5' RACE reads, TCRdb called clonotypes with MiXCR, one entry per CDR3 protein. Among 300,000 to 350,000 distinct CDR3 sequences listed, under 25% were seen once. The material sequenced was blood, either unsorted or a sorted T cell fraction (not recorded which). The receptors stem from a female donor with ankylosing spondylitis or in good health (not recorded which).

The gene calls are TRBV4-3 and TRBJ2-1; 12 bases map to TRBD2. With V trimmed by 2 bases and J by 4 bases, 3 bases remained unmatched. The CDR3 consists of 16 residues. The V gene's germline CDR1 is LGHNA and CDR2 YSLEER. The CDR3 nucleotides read TGCGCCAGCAGCCAAACGACTAGCGGGAGTTACAATGAGCAGTTCTTC. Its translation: CASSQTTSGSYNEQFF.

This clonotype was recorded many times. The CDR3 DNA follows: TGTGCCAGCCGATCCGGTGCCGGGGAGCAGTACTTC. It yields the protein CASRSGAGEQYF. The chain uses TRBV27 and TRBJ2-7; no reliable D call. The CDR3 spans 12 residues. Germline values: CDR1 MNHEY, CDR2 SMNVEV (reference sequence). The germline V and J ends were trimmed by 8 bases and 7 bases, with 15 bases remaining between them.

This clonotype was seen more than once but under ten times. The CDR3 protein is CSVTPGSGDTQYF. The DNA for the CDR3 is TGCAGCGTTACACCGGGGAGTGGAGATACGCAGTATTTT. V gene TRBV29-1 combines with J gene TRBJ2-3, with a possible D match to TRBD2 (5 bases). Per the germline V gene, CDR1 is SQVTM and CDR2 is ANQGSEA. The CDR3 is 13 amino acids. Trimming removed 5 bases from V and 5 bases from J, with 14 bases in between.

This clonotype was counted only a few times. CDR3 coding DNA: TGTGCCAGCAGTTTGACTAGCGGACTCAAGGCTAGGAATGAGCAGTTCTTC. This sequence encodes CASSLTSGLKARNEQFF. The chain is built from TRBV12-3 or TRBV12-4 and TRBJ2-1, with 9 bases matching TRBD2. The CDR3 extends over 17 amino acids. V dropped 3 bases and J dropped 7; count of bases not matched to a gene: 13.

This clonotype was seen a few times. The CDR3 bases are TGTGCCAGCAGCTTATCGGTACGAGAGCAGTTCTTC. Translated: CASSLSVREQFF. The chain uses TRBV7-8 and TRBJ2-1; D is undetermined. The CDR3 has 12 residues. In germline, CDR1 is SGHVS, CDR2 FQNEAQ. V gave up 2 bases and J gave up 10 bases, with 9 bases separating them.

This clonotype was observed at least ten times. CDR3 sequence reads: CSAGNYNEQFF. The CDR3 DNA is TGCAGTGCTGGGAACTACAATGAGCAGTTCTTC. The chain is built from TRBV20-1 and TRBJ2-1; D unclear. CDR1 is DFQATT, CDR2 SNEGSKA, per germline (reference sequence). Trimming removed 5 bases from V and 3 bases from J, with 5 bases in between. The CDR3 consists of 11 residues.

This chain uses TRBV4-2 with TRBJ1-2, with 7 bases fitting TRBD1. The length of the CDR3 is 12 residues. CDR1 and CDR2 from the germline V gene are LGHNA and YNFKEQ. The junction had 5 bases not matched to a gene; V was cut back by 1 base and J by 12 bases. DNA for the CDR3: TGTGCCAGCAGCCAAGGGACAGGAAAGCACACCTTC. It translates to CASSQGTGKHTF.

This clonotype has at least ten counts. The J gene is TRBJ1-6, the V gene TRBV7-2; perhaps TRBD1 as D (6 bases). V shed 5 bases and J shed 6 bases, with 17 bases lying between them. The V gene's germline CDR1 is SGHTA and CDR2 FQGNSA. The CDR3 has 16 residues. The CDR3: CASSEPSGTTNSPLHF. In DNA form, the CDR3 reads TGTGCCAGCAGCGAGCCCTCCGGGACAACTAATTCACCCCTCCACTTT.

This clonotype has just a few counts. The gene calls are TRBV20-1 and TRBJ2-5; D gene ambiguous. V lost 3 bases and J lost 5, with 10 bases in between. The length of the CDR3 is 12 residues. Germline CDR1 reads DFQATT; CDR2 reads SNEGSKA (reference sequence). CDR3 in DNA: TGCAGTGCTAGGGGCCTGGGGGAGACCCAGTACTTC. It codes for CSARGLGETQYF.

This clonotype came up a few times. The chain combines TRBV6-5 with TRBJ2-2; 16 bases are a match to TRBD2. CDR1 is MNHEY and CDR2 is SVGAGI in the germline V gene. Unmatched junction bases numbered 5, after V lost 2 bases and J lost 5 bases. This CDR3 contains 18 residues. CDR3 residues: CASSYGTSGRVRTGELFF. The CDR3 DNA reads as TGTGCCAGCAGTTACGGGACTAGCGGGAGGGTTCGAACCGGGGAGCTGTTTTTT.

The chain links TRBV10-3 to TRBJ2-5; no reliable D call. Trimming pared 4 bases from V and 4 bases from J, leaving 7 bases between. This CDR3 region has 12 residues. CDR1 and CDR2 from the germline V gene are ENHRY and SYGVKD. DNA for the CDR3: TGTGCCATCAGTGGGGCAGGAGAGACCCAGTACTTC. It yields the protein CAISGAGETQYF.

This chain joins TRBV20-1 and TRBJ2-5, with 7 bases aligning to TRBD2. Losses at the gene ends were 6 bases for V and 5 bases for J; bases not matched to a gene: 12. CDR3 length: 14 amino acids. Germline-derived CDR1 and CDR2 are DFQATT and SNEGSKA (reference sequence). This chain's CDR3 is CSARLPGGEETQYF. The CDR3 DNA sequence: TGCAGTGCCAGACTACCGGGGGGAGAGGAGACCCAGTACTTC.

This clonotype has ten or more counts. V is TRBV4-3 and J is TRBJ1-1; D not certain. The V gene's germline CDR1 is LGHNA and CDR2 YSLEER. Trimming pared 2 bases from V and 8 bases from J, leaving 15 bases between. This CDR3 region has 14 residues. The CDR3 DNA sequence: TGCGCCAGCAGCCAATTACGGGTCCCTAGGGAAGCTTTCTTT. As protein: CASSQLRVPREAFF.